Listed below are T cell receptor beta chains from one sample, sequenced in a study of blood T cell repertoires in COVID-19. The assay was immunoSEQ multiplex PCR, and TCRdb's table has in-frame clones only and misses some. The sample contains fewer than 85,000 clones, more than 65% of which appear only once. Material for sequencing was peripheral blood. These TCRs come from a woman older than 75 with active or convalescent COVID-19. The CDR3 runs from the conserved cysteine through the conserved F or W. Fields, in order: J gene, V gene, CDR3 protein.

>TRBJ2-5|TRBV5-8
CASSSGEGARETQYF
>TRBJ2-2|TRBV15
CATSRTGLAGNTGELFF
>TRBJ2-5|TRBV20-1
CSASKGAAVQETQYF
>TRBJ1-1|TRBV7-3
CASSLMPDTEAFF
>TRBJ1-2|TRBV19
CASSITHSGYGYTF
>TRBJ2-3|TRBV18
CASSPQRVLTSTDTQYF
>TRBJ1-1|TRBV4-3
CASSQDLTNTEAFF
>TRBJ1-6|TRBV7-3
CASSLTGKSPLHF
>TRBJ2-5|TRBV7-9
CASSFAERRETQYF
>TRBJ2-1|TRBV15
CATSRSDGSSYNEQFF
>TRBJ1-4|TRBV6-1
CASSEGQESEKLFF
>TRBJ2-1|TRBV15
CATSRDQTNNEQFF
>TRBJ2-7|TRBV9
CASSVLGDTSYEQYF
>TRBJ1-1|TRBV19
CASSIDPRAEAFF
>TRBJ1-2|TRBV6-7
CASSYSRFRGALSVGYGYTF
>TRBJ1-3|TRBV28
CASSLAAPGSTFSSGNTIYF
>TRBJ2-7|TRBV28
CASSPGGAYEQYF
>TRBJ1-6|TRBV12-3/TRBV12-4
CASSWDRVSPLHF
>TRBJ1-5|TRBV6-5
CASSVDRDGNQPQHF
>TRBJ2-2|TRBV6-2/TRBV6-3
CASSGTGSGELFF
>TRBJ2-5|TRBV9
CASSDAAETQYF
>TRBJ1-1|TRBV7-9
CASSINGGVAFF
>TRBJ2-5|TRBV11-2
CASRAGTGGAETQYF
>TRBJ2-3|TRBV27
CASSDRERTDTQYF
>TRBJ1-5|TRBV19
CASTQILRGLGQPQHF
>TRBJ2-7|TRBV2
CASSQDWGEQYF
>TRBJ2-2|TRBV7-9
CASSFGAANTGELFF